The 30 T cell receptor beta chains below were found in one sample sequenced in a study of blood T cell repertoires in COVID-19 (dated by TCRdb to 2019 to 2021). The library was made by the immunoSEQ multiplex PCR assay. In TCRdb, the immuneACCESS table is reduced to in-frame sequences with V and J assigned. These tables do not hold every clone; where another copy was compared, an unresolved V gene accounts for under half, and the others remain unexplained. This sample holds about 210,000 clones; around 85% were observed only once. 0.72% of the sample belongs to the ten largest clones. The sample was peripheral blood. All receptors derive from a man in his forties or fifties with acute or convalescent COVID-19.

This clone was recorded a few times. The chain has TRBV7-8 and TRBJ1-2; 7 bases match TRBD1. Trimming cost V 5 bases and J 4 bases; bases outside gene matches: 10. Germline V lookup: CDR1 SGHVS, CDR2 FQNEAQ. The CDR3 totals 15 residues. CDR3 DNA sequence: TGTGCCAGCAGCCCGACAGGGATGAGTATCTATGGCTACACCTTC. Translation: CASSPTGMSIYGYTF.

This rearrangement joins TRBV27 to TRBJ1-5; D unresolved. The germline gives CDR1 MNHEY, CDR2 SMNVEV (reference sequence). CDR3 length: 13 residues. Trimming pared 4 bases from V and 9 bases from J, leaving 13 bases between. CDR3 bases: TGTGCCAGCAGTTCCTGGGGAGGGCGGCCCCAGCATTTT. Translation gives CASSSWGGRPQHF.

The chain couples TRBV2 to TRBJ1-5; D uncertain. The CDR3 runs 14 residues. The V gene lost 2 bases and the J gene lost 4 bases, with 9 bases spanning the gap. Germline V CDR1 and CDR2: SNHLY, FYNNEI. CDR3 sequence (DNA): TGTGCCAGCAGTGAATGGGCCAGAAATCAGCCCCAGCATTTT. Its protein is CASSEWARNQPQHF.

This CDR3 is CASSVWGQGGNGYTF. The CDR3 DNA follows: TGTGCCAGCAGCGTCTGGGGACAGGGGGGAAATGGCTACACCTTC. This chain connects TRBV3-1 (or the pseudogene TRBV3-2) to TRBJ1-2, with TRBD1 matching 11 bases. Germline assignment: CDR1 LGHDT and CDR2 YNNKEL (reference sequence). The trim removed 5 bases at V and 6 bases at J, leaving 8 bases unmatched. This CDR3 has 15 residues.

The chain combines TRBV4-3 with TRBJ2-7; the D is unclear. There are 13 residues in the CDR3. CDR1 LGHNA and CDR2 YSLEER come from the germline V gene. Trimming left V 0 bases short and J 5 bases short, with 8 bases between. The CDR3 protein is CASSQELRNEQYF. The CDR3 DNA sequence: TGCGCCAGCAGCCAAGAACTAAGGAACGAGCAGTACTTC.

J is TRBJ1-2 and V is TRBV29-1; no definite D call. Trimming removed 7 bases from V and 4 bases from J, with 16 bases in between. This CDR3 is built from 13 residues. Looked up from germline, CDR1 is SQVTM and CDR2 is ANQGSEA. CDR3 nucleotides: TGCAGCGGCCAGGTCGCAGGAACCTATGGCTACACCTTC. Encoded protein: CSGQVAGTYGYTF.

The chain employs TRBV24-1 and TRBJ2-2; 10 bases agree with TRBD2. The CDR3 covers 14 residues. Germline V lookup: CDR1 KGHDR, CDR2 SFDVKD. Trimming at V came to 9 bases and at J to 5 bases, leaving 5 bases not matched to a gene. CDR3 amino acids: CATSGLAETGELFF. In DNA, the CDR3 is TGTGCCACCTCTGGACTAGCGGAGACCGGGGAGCTGTTTTTT.

The V call is TRBV9, the J call TRBJ2-7, with 14 bases lining up with TRBD2. V dropped 3 bases and J dropped 4; count of bases not matched to a gene: 3. This CDR3 has 15 amino acids. The germline CDR1 and CDR2 sequences are SGDLS and YYNGEE. The CDR3 here is CASSGGTSGSYEQYF. CDR3 in DNA: TGTGCCAGCAGCGGAGGGACTAGCGGGAGTTACGAGCAGTACTTC.

The chain uses TRBV7-9 and TRBJ2-5; D perhaps matches TRBD1 (6 bases). The CDR3 covers 14 residues. From germline, CDR1 is SEHNR and CDR2 FQNEAQ (reference sequence). The V end lost 4 bases, the J end lost 2 bases, and 11 bases lay between the germline ends. The CDR3 sequence is CASSSSDRQETQYF. Here the CDR3 DNA reads TGTGCCAGCAGCTCCTCGGACAGACAAGAGACCCAGTACTTC. Full variable domain (remainder filled in from reference TRBV7-9 and TRBJ2-5): DTGVSQNPRHKITKRGQNVTFRCDPISEHNRLYWYRQTLGQGPEFLTYFQNEAQLEKSRLLSDRFSAERPKGSFSTLEIQRTEQGDSAMYLCASSSSDRQETQYFGPGTRLLVL.

This chain links TRBV4-1 with TRBJ2-4; TRBD2 matches at 13 bases. The germline V gene encodes CDR1 MGHRA and CDR2 YSYEKL. J was trimmed by 5 bases and V by 3 bases; bases with no gene match: 4. This CDR3 spans 16 amino acids. CDR3 amino acids: CASSQRTSGGENIQYF. The CDR3 DNA reads TGCGCCAGCAGCCAGAGGACTAGCGGGGGAGAAAACATTCAGTACTTC.

This clone appeared a few times. This chain uses TRBV4-3 with TRBJ2-5; TRBD1 agrees at 8 bases. The CDR3 runs 16 residues. CDR1 is LGHNA, CDR2 YSLEER, per germline. The J segment lost 5 bases and the V segment lost 1 base, leaving 9 bases of the junction unmatched. The DNA of the CDR3 is TGCGCCAGCAGCCAAGGGGTACAGGGGGTTCAGGAGACCCAGTACTTC. It yields the protein CASSQGVQGVQETQYF.

The CDR3 nucleotides read TGCGCCAGCAGCCAAGATCTATCGGGGAGCTCCTACAATGAGCAGTTCTTC. This translates into CASSQDLSGSSYNEQFF. V and J are TRBV4-1 and TRBJ2-1; weak D call: TRBD2 (5 bases). In germline, CDR1 is MGHRA, CDR2 YSYEKL. V gave up 0 bases and J gave up 0 bases, with 12 bases separating them. CDR3 length: 17 amino acids.

V and J are TRBV30 and TRBJ1-4; tentatively, D is TRBD1 (6 bases). With 8 bases removed from V and 12 bases from J, the gap between germline ends came to 16 bases. The germline V gene encodes CDR1 GTSNPN and CDR2 SVGIG (reference sequence). The CDR3 covers 11 residues. CDR3 residues: CAGGGGRELFF. Written as DNA, the CDR3 is TGTGCCGGAGGGGGGGGTCGCGAACTGTTTTTT.

The chain is built from TRBV24-1 and TRBJ2-2; no firm D call. Germline lookup yields CDR1 KGHDR and CDR2 SFDVKD. The CDR3 is 13 residues long. V shed 4 bases and J shed 9 bases, with 11 bases lying between them. Here the CDR3 DNA reads TGTGCCACCAGTGACAGGCTCCACCGGGAGCTGTTTTTT. This encodes CATSDRLHRELFF.

In its sample, this clone was seen a few times. The V gene is TRBV19, the J gene TRBJ1-5, with TRBD1 matching over 9 bases. Germline V CDR1 and CDR2: LNHDA, SQIVND (reference sequence). V lost 1 base and J lost 5; bases outside the gene matches: 9. CDR3 length: 17 amino acids. CDR3 loop: CASSIGAGTGRYQPQHF. The CDR3 nucleotides read TGTGCCAGTAGTATAGGGGCCGGGACAGGGAGGTATCAGCCCCAGCATTTT.

The genes are TRBV9 and TRBJ1-2; 7 bases map to TRBD1. Germline V gene lookup returns CDR1 SGDLS and CDR2 YYNGEE. J gave up 5 bases and V 0 bases, and 10 bases lay outside the gene matches. The CDR3 has 16 residues. The CDR3 loop reads CASSVGEQGVSYGYTF. The CDR3 DNA reads TGTGCCAGCAGCGTAGGCGAGCAGGGGGTTAGTTATGGCTACACCTTC.

The rearrangement joins TRBV10-3 to TRBJ2-3, with TRBD2 identical over 11 bases. This CDR3 is built from 16 residues. J gave up 2 bases and V 2 bases, and 3 bases lay outside the gene matches. Germline V gene sequence: CDR1 ENHRY, CDR2 SYGVKD. CDR3 sequence reads: CAISELAGGSTDTQYF. The CDR3 nucleotides read TGTGCCATCAGTGAGCTAGCGGGGGGATCCACAGATACGCAGTATTTT.

This clone was counted a single time. The chain links TRBV9 to TRBJ1-5; TRBD1 agrees at 7 bases. V lost 1 base, J lost 5 bases, and 0 bases stayed unmatched. This CDR3 region has 13 residues. Germline CDR1 is SGDLS and CDR2 is YYNGEE. The CDR3 region is CASSVTGDQPQHF. The CDR3, as DNA: TGTGCCAGCAGCGTAACAGGGGATCAGCCCCAGCATTTT.

The V call is TRBV5-1, the J call TRBJ2-1; 11 nucleotides line up with TRBD1. The CDR3 totals 16 residues. Germline CDR1 SGHRS, CDR2 YFSETQ. With 4 bases clipped from V and 5 bases from J, the junction kept 8 bases outside the gene matches. CDR3 loop: CASSPGRDRGDNEQFF. Written as DNA, the CDR3 is TGCGCCAGCAGCCCAGGCCGGGACAGGGGGGACAATGAGCAGTTCTTC.

The chain carries TRBV2 and TRBJ2-7; D possibly corresponds to TRBD1 (6 bases). CDR1 is SNHLY, CDR2 FYNNEI, per germline. With 3 bases removed from V and 3 bases from J, the gap between germline ends came to 12 bases. This CDR3 region has 14 residues. In DNA form, the CDR3 reads TGTGCCAGCAGTGAGGGGGCCATGGGCTACGAGCAGTACTTC. Protein sequence: CASSEGAMGYEQYF.

The chain is built from TRBV29-1 and TRBJ1-2; TRBD1 matches 7 bases. The CDR3 sequence is 13 residues long. Germline loops: CDR1 SQVTM, CDR2 ANQGSEA. Trimming at V came to 6 bases and at J to 0 bases, leaving 4 bases not matched to a gene. The CDR3 DNA reads as TGCAGCGTCGCGACAGGGCCTAACTATGGCTACACCTTC. Translated, it gives CSVATGPNYGYTF.

This clone occurred once. This CDR3 is also generated by other DNA sequences in the sample. The chain joins TRBV11-3 to TRBJ1-1, with D perhaps TRBD1 (5 bases). V gave up 3 bases and J gave up 0 bases, with 5 bases separating them. Germline V CDR1 and CDR2: SGHNT, YENEEA. The CDR3 consists of 13 residues. This CDR3 is CASSLTVNTEAFF. CDR3 in DNA: TGTGCCAGCAGCTTGACAGTGAACACTGAAGCTTTCTTT. Based on the CDR3 plus reference TRBV11-3 and TRBJ1-1, the full variable domain is EAGVVQSPRYKIIEKKQPVAFWCNPISGHNTLYWYLQNLGQGPELLIRYENEEAVDDSQLPKDRFSAERLKGVDSTLKIQPAELGDSAVYLCASSLTVNTEAFFGQGTRLTVV.

The chain joins TRBV30 to TRBJ1-5, with D perhaps matching TRBD1 (6 bases). Trimming removed 4 bases from V and 4 bases from J, with 11 bases in between. This CDR3 has 13 amino acids. Germline V CDR1 and CDR2: GTSNPN, SVGIG (reference sequence). CDR3: CAWTRGPNQPQHF. The CDR3 DNA sequence: TGTGCCTGGACCAGGGGACCTAATCAGCCCCAGCATTTT.

This chain connects TRBV6-2 or TRBV6-3 to TRBJ1-2; D remains unclear. CDR3 length equals 12 residues. Germline V lookup: CDR1 MNHEY, CDR2 SVGEGT. V shed 2 bases and J shed 6 bases, with 7 bases lying between them. The CDR3 sequence: CASSYPADGYTF. Here the CDR3 DNA reads TGTGCCAGCAGTTACCCAGCGGATGGCTACACCTTC.

The table lists this clone with a few counts. The V gene is TRBV10-1, the J gene TRBJ1-6; D is uncertain. The CDR3 length is 12 residues. Germline CDR1 WNHNN, CDR2 SYGVQD (reference sequence). Between the trimmed V and J ends, which lost 4 bases and 5 bases, there was a span of 3 bases. The CDR3 here is CASSANNSPLHF. The CDR3 nucleotides are TGCGCCAGCAGTGCCAATAATTCACCCCTCCACTTT.

Notes on this clone: Other nucleotide sequences in the sample specify the same CDR3. The V gene is TRBV18, the J gene TRBJ1-6; 9 bases are a match to TRBD1. CDR3 size: 14 residues. V lost 4 bases to trimming and J lost 7 bases; unmatched junction nucleotides: 2. Germline values: CDR1 KGHSH, CDR2 LQKENI. The CDR3 loop reads CASSQDRGNSPLHF. For the CDR3, the DNA is TGTGCCAGCTCACAGGACAGGGGAAATTCACCCCTCCACTTT. The full variable domain, its missing parts supplied by reference TRBV18 and TRBJ1-6, is NAGVMQNPRHLVRRRGQEARLRCSPMKGHSHVYWYRQLPEEGLKFMVYLQKENIIDESGMPKERFSAEFPKEGPSILRIQQVVRGDSAAYFCASSQDRGNSPLHFGNGTRLTVT.

Only one count was recorded for this clone. This rearrangement joins TRBV6-5 to TRBJ1-1; 9 bases align to TRBD1. Germline assignment: CDR1 MNHEY and CDR2 SVGAGI. Losses at the gene ends were 6 bases for V and 5 bases for J; bases not matched to a gene: 7. The CDR3 has 14 residues. The CDR3 region is CASRLGTGTTEAFF. The CDR3 DNA reads TGTGCCAGCAGACTGGGGACAGGGACGACTGAAGCTTTCTTT.

The V and J genes are TRBV6-4 and TRBJ2-5; tentative D call: TRBD2 (7 bases). There are 16 residues in the CDR3. The ends were cut back, 3 bases at V and 1 base at J, with 15 bases in the middle. Germline CDR1 reads MRHNA; CDR2 reads SNTAGT. The CDR3 loop reads CASSEQVGGPQETQYF. CDR3 coding DNA: TGTGCCAGCAGTGAACAGGTCGGGGGGCCCCAAGAGACCCAGTACTTC.

The V and J genes are TRBV3-1 (or the pseudogene TRBV3-2) and TRBJ2-5; TRBD2 matches at 9 bases. The V segment lost 4 bases and the J segment 6 bases; nucleotides outside the gene matches: 21. This CDR3 contains 19 residues. The germline V gene encodes CDR1 LGHDT and CDR2 YNNKEL (reference sequence). DNA for the CDR3: TGTGCCAGCAGCCCCTTTCTTGGGGTAGCGGGAGTGGAGGTAAAGACCCAGTACTTC. Residues: CASSPFLGVAGVEVKTQYF.

CDR3 sequence: CASSNRGYGYTF. DNA of the CDR3: TGTGCCAGCAGTAACAGGGGCTATGGCTACACCTTC. The chain combines TRBV2 with TRBJ1-2; 7 nucleotides line up with TRBD1. CDR1 and CDR2 (germline): SNHLY, FYNNEI. The CDR3 consists of 12 residues. V gave up 5 bases and J gave up 4 bases; unmatched junction bases: 1.